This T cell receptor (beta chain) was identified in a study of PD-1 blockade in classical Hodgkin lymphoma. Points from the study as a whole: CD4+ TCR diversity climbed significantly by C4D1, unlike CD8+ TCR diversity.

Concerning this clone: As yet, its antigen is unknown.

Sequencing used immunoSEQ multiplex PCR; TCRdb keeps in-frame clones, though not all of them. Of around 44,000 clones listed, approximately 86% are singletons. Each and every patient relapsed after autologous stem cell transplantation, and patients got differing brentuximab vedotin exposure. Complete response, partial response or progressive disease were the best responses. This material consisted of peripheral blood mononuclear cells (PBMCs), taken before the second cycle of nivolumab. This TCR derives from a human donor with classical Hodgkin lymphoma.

In DNA form, the CDR3 reads TGCGCCAGCAGCTTGAACATAGCGGAGACCCAGTACTTC. Its protein product is CASSLNIAETQYF. The genes are TRBV5-1 and TRBJ2-5, with D possibly matching TRBD2 (5 bases). Germline CDR1 is SGHRS and CDR2 is YFSETQ. Trimming stripped 1 base from V and 5 bases from J, with 9 bases between. The CDR3 is 13 amino acids.